This T cell receptor (beta chain) was recovered during a study of cytomegalovirus exposure and HLA in healthy donors. Study overall: A data release that came early held tens of millions of unique TCRs from HLA-typed donors.

The PCR employed 60 Vbeta primers together with 13 Jbeta primers. Some clones are missing from TCRdb's copy, which holds only in-frame ones; the method was immunoSEQ multiplex PCR. Among approximately 120,000 clones, about three quarters were seen once, and the ten largest hold approximately 1.2%. In the case of this clone: Its antigen remains unknown.

Findings of the study overall: Researchers reported in a later analysis that common viral pathogens appeared linked to several top clusters. In vitro data verified three CMV-associated chains as specific for CMV antigens. Most TCR sequences were rare, but some public TCRs occurred in many donors.

The CDR3 is 14 amino acids. Germline lookup yields CDR1 MNHEY and CDR2 SVGAGI. With 6 bases clipped from V and 1 base from J, the junction kept 5 bases outside the gene matches. The chain couples TRBV6-5 to TRBJ2-7; 8 bases fit TRBD1. The sequenced sample was PBMCs. The clonotype comes from a female donor in good health and CMV-seronegative. CDR3 DNA sequence: TGTGCCAGCAGGCGGACAGGGATTTCCTACGAGCAGTACTTC. Translated: CASRRTGISYEQYF.